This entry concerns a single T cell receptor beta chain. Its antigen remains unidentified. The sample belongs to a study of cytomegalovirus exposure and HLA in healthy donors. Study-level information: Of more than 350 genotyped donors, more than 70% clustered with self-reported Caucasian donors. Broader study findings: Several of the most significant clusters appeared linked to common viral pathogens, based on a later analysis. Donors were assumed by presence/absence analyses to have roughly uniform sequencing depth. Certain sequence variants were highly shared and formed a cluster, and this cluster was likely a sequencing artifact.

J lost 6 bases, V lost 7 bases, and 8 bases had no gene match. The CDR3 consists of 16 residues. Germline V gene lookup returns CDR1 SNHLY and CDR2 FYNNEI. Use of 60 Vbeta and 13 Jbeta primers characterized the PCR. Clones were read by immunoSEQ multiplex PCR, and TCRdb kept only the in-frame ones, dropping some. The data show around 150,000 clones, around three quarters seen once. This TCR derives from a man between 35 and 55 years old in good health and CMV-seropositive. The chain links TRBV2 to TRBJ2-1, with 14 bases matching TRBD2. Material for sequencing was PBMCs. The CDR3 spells CASIPPGLAGGNEQFF. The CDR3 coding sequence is TGTGCCAGCATCCCCCCCGGACTAGCGGGAGGCAATGAGCAGTTCTTC.